Each of the 9 T cell receptor beta chains below was sequenced from the same sample in a study of low-dose radiotherapy and immunotherapy resistance in tumors. With a constant-region primer and a V-primer adapter, TCRs were subjected to approximately 18 PCR cycles of amplification. TCRdb reanalysed the reads using MiXCR and keeps one entry per CDR3 protein. The data contain approximately 52,000 distinct CDR3 sequences, 33% of them singletons. The sample's time point: after trial treatment. The treatment was: LDRT plus nivolumab, ipilimumab, low-dose cyclophosphamide and aspirin (RACIN trial). The sequenced sample was PBMCs, obtained after low-dose radiotherapy plus immunotherapy. The receptors shown here come from a male donor with rectosigmoid adenocarcinoma.

The table lists this clonotype with many counts. The chain carries TRBV14 and TRBJ2-6, with D unclear. The CDR3 contains 13 residues. Germline lookup yields CDR1 SGHDN and CDR2 FVKESK. Trimming cost V 6 bases and J 4 bases, with 7 bases left between them. The CDR3 DNA reads as TGTGCCAGCAGGCCATCGGGGGCCAACGTCCTGACTTTC. This sequence encodes CASRPSGANVLTF.

Within the sample, this clonotype is medium-sized (0.01 to 0.1%). The chain recombines TRBV11-2 with TRBJ2-5; no firm D call. Trimming left V 6 bases short and J 5 bases short, with 7 bases between. This CDR3 spans 11 amino acids. In germline, CDR1 is SGHAT, CDR2 FQNNGV. The CDR3 DNA is TGTGCCAGCAGTTTAACGGAGACCCAGTACTTC. Amino acids: CASSLTETQYF.

This clonotype showed up many times. No DNA is shown, since the ends of the CDR3 on it are uncertain; the CDR3 is the one TCRdb lists. The CDR3 spells CASSFAGGITFF. V gene TRBV5-6 combines with J gene TRBJ1-1. The CDR3 is 12 residues long, counting both termini. In germline, CDR1 is SGHDT, CDR2 YYEEEE.

The chain has TRBV6-2 or TRBV6-3 and TRBJ2-4; D is unclear. The V gene lost 5 bases and the J gene lost 0 bases, with 8 bases spanning the gap. Germline V gene lookup returns CDR1 MNHEY and CDR2 SVGEGT. This CDR3 is built from 14 residues. DNA for the CDR3: TGTGCCAGCAGTCCAATCGGAGCCAAAAACATTCAGTACTTC. Translation gives CASSPIGAKNIQYF.

V is TRBV5-1 and J is TRBJ2-5, with TRBD2 as a possible D gene (5 bases). From germline, CDR1 is SGHRS and CDR2 YFSETQ. V was pared by 9 bases and J by 2 bases, with 11 bases between. The CDR3 consists of 12 residues. The CDR3 nucleotides read TGCGCCACCGGGGTGGCTCAAGAGACCCAGTACTTC. Its translation is CATGVAQETQYF.

V and J are TRBV2 and TRBJ2-3, with TRBD2 identical over 8 bases. This CDR3 is built from 16 residues. The germline CDR1 and CDR2 sequences are SNHLY and FYNNEI. J gave up 0 bases and V 5 bases, and 7 bases lay outside the gene matches. CDR3 in DNA: TGTGCCAGCAGTAACTTACTAGCGGCTAGCACAGATACGCAGTATTTT. Amino acid sequence: CASSNLLAASTDTQYF. The whole variable domain, remainder taken from reference TRBV2 and TRBJ2-3, is EPEVTQTPSHQVTQMGQEVILRCVPISNHLYFYWYRQILGQKVEFLVSFYNNEISEKSEIFDDQFSVERPDGSNFTLKIRSTKLEDSAMYFCASSNLLAASTDTQYFGPGTRLTVL.

This clonotype was recorded many times. The CDR3 is CAISDEGRTVMNTEAFF. In DNA, the CDR3 is TGTGCCATCAGTGACGAGGGGCGTACCGTTATGAACACTGAAGCTTTCTTT. The chain joins TRBV10-3 to TRBJ1-1; TRBD1 is a possible D gene (5 bases). This CDR3 has 17 residues. Germline V lookup: CDR1 ENHRY, CDR2 SYGVKD. Trimming pared 3 bases from V and 0 bases from J, leaving 17 bases between.

Many counts were recorded for this clonotype. V and J are TRBV12-3 or TRBV12-4 and TRBJ2-7; 9 bases map to TRBD1. This CDR3 is 15 amino acids long. V shed 6 bases and J 3 bases; nucleotides not matched to a gene: 9. CDR3 nucleotides: TGTGCCAGCAGCTATCGAGGGACAGGGATCTACGAGCAGTACTTC. Protein: CASSYRGTGIYEQYF.

This clonotype was observed at least ten times. The V call is TRBV7-9, the J call TRBJ2-7, with 14 bases identical to TRBD2. The CDR3 loop spans 15 amino acids. Germline lookup yields CDR1 SEHNR and CDR2 FQNEAQ (reference sequence). J gave up 4 bases and V 5 bases, and 4 bases lay outside the gene matches. The CDR3 coding sequence is TGTGCCAGCAGCCTGACTAGCGGGGGGGGTTACGAGCAGTACTTC. Its translation is CASSLTSGGGYEQYF.